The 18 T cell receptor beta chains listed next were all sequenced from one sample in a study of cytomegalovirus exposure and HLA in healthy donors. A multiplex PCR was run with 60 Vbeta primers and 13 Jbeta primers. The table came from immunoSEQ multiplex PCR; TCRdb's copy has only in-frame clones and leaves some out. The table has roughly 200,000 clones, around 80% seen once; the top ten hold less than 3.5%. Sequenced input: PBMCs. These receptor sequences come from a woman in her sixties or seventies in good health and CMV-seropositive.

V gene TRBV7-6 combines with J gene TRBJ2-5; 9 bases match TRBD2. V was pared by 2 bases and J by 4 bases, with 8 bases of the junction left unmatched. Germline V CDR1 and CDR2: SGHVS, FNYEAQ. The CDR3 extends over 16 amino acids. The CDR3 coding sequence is TGTGCCAGCAGCTTATCGCCAGCGGGGGGCCGAGAGACCCAGTACTTC. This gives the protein CASSLSPAGGRETQYF.

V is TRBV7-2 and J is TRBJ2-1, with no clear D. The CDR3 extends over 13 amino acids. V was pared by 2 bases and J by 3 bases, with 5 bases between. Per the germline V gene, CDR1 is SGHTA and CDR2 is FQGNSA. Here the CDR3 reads CASSLPFYNEQFF. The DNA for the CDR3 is TGTGCCAGCAGCTTACCATTCTACAATGAGCAGTTCTTC.

The CDR3 reads CASSQETGTPSNYEQYF. In DNA form, the CDR3 reads TGTGCCAGCAGCCAAGAGACGGGGACACCATCAAATTACGAGCAGTACTTC. This sequence joins TRBV4-2 and TRBJ2-7; D is possibly TRBD1 (6 bases). V was cut by 0 bases and J by 4 bases, with 19 bases left in between. CDR1 LGHNA and CDR2 YNFKEQ come from the germline V gene. This CDR3 contains 17 residues.

CDR3 nucleotides: TGTGCCAGCAGTTACTCGGGACTAGCGACCGATGAGCAGTTCTTC. Its translation is CASSYSGLATDEQFF. The chain links TRBV6-5 to TRBJ2-1; TRBD2 aligns across 10 bases. The V and J ends lost 0 bases and 8 bases, in that order; junction bases with no gene match: 4. The germline gives CDR1 MNHEY, CDR2 SVGAGI. The CDR3 length is 15 residues.

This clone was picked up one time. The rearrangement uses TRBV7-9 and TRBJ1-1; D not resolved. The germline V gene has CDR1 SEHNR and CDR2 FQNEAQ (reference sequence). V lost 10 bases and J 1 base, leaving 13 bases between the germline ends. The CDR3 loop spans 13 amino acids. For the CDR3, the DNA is TGTGCCATCAACCAGGTCCGGAACACTGAAGCTTTCTTT. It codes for CAINQVRNTEAFF.

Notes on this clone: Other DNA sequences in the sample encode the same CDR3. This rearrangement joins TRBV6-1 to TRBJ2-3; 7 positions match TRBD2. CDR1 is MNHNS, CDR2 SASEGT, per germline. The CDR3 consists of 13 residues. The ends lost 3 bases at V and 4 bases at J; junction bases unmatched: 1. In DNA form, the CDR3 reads TGTGCCAGCAGTGAGGCGGGGGCAGATACGCAGTATTTT. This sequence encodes CASSEAGADTQYF.

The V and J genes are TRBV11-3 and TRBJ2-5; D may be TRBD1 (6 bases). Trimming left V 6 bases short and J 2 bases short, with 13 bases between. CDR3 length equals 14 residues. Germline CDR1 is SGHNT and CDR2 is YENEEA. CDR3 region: CASSRPGQQETQYF. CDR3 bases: TGTGCCAGCAGTCGTCCCGGACAGCAAGAGACCCAGTACTTC.

The CDR3 coding sequence is TGTGCCAGCAGCTTCGTGGGGGGACCCTATGGCTACACCTTC. Its translation is CASSFVGGPYGYTF. The V call is TRBV5-4, the J call TRBJ1-2; weak D call: TRBD1 (5 bases). V was trimmed by 2 bases and J by 4 bases, leaving 12 bases between them. There are 14 residues in the CDR3. Germline CDR1 and CDR2: SGHNT and YYREEE (reference sequence).

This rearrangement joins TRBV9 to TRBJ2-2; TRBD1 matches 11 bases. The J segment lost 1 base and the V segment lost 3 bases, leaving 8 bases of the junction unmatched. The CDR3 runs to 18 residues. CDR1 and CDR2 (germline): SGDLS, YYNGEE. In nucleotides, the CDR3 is TGTGCCAGCAGCGGGACAGGGGGCGGTTTCCTGAACACCGGGGAGCTGTTTTTT. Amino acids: CASSGTGGGFLNTGELFF.

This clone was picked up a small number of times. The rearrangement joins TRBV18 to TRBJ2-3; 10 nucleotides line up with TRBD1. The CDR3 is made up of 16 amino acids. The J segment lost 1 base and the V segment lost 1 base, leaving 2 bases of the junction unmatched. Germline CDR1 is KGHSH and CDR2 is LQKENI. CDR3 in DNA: TGTGCCAGCTCACCACTGGGGACAGGGGGCACAGATACGCAGTATTTT. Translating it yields CASSPLGTGGTDTQYF.

The CDR3 sequence: CASSEASLDPVWGYTF. DNA of the CDR3: TGTGCCAGCAGTGAAGCGAGTCTAGATCCAGTCTGGGGCTACACCTTC. This sequence joins TRBV6-1 and TRBJ1-2; no definite D call. V shed 0 bases and J shed 8 bases, with 19 bases lying between them. The germline V gene has CDR1 MNHNS and CDR2 SASEGT. There are 16 residues in the CDR3.

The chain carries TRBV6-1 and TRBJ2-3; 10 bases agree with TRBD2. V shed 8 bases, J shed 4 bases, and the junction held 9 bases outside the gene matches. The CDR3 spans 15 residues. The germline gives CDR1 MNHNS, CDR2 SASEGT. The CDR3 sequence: CASESGGAIADTQYF. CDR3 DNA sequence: TGTGCCAGCGAAAGCGGGGGGGCAATAGCAGATACGCAGTATTTT.

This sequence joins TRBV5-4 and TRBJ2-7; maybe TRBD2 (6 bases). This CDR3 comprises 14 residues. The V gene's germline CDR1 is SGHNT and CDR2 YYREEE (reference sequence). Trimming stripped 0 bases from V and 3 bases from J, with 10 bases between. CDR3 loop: CASSLEPGLYEQYF. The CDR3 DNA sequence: TGTGCCAGCAGCTTGGAACCGGGACTCTACGAGCAGTACTTC.

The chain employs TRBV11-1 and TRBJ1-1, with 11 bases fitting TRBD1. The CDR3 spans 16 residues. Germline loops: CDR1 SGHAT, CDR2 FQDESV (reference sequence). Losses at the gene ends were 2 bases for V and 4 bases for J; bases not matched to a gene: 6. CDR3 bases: TGTGCCAGCAGCTTATCACGGACAGGGGGCCTCACTGAAGCTTTCTTT. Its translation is CASSLSRTGGLTEAFF. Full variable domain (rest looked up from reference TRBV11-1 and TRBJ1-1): EAEVAQSPRYKITEKSQAVAFWCDPISGHATLYWYRQILGQGPELLVQFQDESVVDDSQLPKDRFSAERLKGVDSTLKIQPAELGDSAMYLCASSLSRTGGLTEAFFGQGTRLTVV.

The CDR3 DNA is TGCGCCAGCAGCTTGGCAGGCAGGGTCACAGATACGCAGTATTTT. Translation: CASSLAGRVTDTQYF. J is TRBJ2-3 and V is TRBV5-1; D is perhaps TRBD1 (5 bases). Germline V gives CDR1 SGHRS, CDR2 YFSETQ. The CDR3 consists of 15 residues. Trimming pared 0 bases from V and 2 bases from J, leaving 10 bases between. Full variable domain (remainder filled in from reference TRBV5-1 and TRBJ2-3): KAGVTQTPRYLIKTRGQQVTLSCSPISGHRSVSWYQQTPGQGLQFLFEYFSETQRNKGNFPGRFSGRQFSNSRSEMNVSTLELGDSALYLCASSLAGRVTDTQYFGPGTRLTVL.

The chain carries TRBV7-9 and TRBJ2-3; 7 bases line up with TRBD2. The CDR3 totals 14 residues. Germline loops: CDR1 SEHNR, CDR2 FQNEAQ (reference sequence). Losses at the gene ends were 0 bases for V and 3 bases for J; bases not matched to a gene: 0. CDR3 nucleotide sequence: TGTGCCAGCAGCTTAGCGGGGGGGACAGATACGCAGTATTTT. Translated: CASSLAGGTDTQYF.

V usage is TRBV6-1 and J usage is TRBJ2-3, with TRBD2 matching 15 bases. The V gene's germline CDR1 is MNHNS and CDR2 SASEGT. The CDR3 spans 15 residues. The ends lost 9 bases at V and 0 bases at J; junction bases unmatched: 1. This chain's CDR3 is CARGTSGGSTDTQYF. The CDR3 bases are TGTGCCAGGGGGACTAGCGGGGGGAGCACAGATACGCAGTATTTT.

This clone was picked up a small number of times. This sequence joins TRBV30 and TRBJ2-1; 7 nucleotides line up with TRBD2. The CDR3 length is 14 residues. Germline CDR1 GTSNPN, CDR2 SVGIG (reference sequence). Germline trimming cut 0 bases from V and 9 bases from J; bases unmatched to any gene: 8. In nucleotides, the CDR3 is TGTGCCTGGAGTGTAAGGCGGGAGTTTGGTGAGCAGTTCTTC. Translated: CAWSVRREFGEQFF.